This is a list of T cell receptor beta chains from one sample in a study of cytomegalovirus exposure and HLA in healthy donors. The protocol was immunoSEQ multiplex PCR, while the TCRdb copy is restricted to in-frame clones and leaves out a portion. The sample holds about 180,000 clones, almost 85% seen once. The sequenced material came from PBMCs. These receptors originate from a woman aged 45-65 years in good health and CMV-seronegative. The CDR3 runs from the conserved cysteine through the conserved F or W. D genes are given only for firm matches. Expanded clones get a size class; other rows say once, few or many, or leave the size out.

>NA|TRBJ2-5|TRBV11-3|NA
TGTGCCAGCAGCGTCCAAGGGGGTAAAGAGACCCAGTACTTC
CASSVQGGKETQYF
>NA|TRBJ1-6|TRBV27|once
TGTGCCAGCAGTTTAGGGATAGGGAGCTCCTATAATTCACCCCTCCACTTT
CASSLGIGSSYNSPLHF
>NA|TRBJ2-7|TRBV28|NA
TGTGCCAGCAGTTTCCAGGGTTACGAGCAGTACTTC
CASSFQGYEQYF
>NA|TRBJ1-3|TRBV6-1|NA
TGTGCCAGCAGTGAAGAGAAGGGGAAAGGCACCATATATTTT
CASSEEKGKGTIYF
>NA|TRBJ2-3|TRBV5-6|NA
TGTGCCAGCAGCTTGAAAAGGGGGGATACGCAGTATTTT
CASSLKRGDTQYF
>NA|TRBJ2-3|TRBV5-1|NA
TGCGCCAGCAGACAGCAGGGTTTGAGCACAGATACGCAGTATTTT
CASRQQGLSTDTQYF
>NA|TRBJ1-4|TRBV18|NA
TGTGCCAGCTCACCGGGGGGTACTAATGAAAAACTGTTTTTT
CASSPGGTNEKLFF
>TRBD1|TRBJ1-2|TRBV4-3|few
TGCGCCAGCAGCCAAGAATTTACAGGGGAGTTTGGCTACACCTTC
CASSQEFTGEFGYTF
>TRBD2|TRBJ2-3|TRBV7-9|NA
TGTGCCAGCAGCTCTAAAGCGGGGGGGCCGTTAGATACGCAGTATTTT
CASSSKAGGPLDTQYF
>TRBD1|TRBJ2-1|TRBV6-6|NA
TGTGCCAGCAGTTATCCCGGGACAGGGGACAATGAGCAGTTCTTC
CASSYPGTGDNEQFF
>TRBD2|TRBJ2-5|TRBV27|NA
TGTGCCAGCAGTTCGACTAGCGGGGGCAAAGAGACCCAGTACTTC
CASSSTSGGKETQYF
>NA|TRBJ2-1|TRBV6-6|NA
TGTGCCAGCACCTTCGGAGCGGGTTTCTCCTACAATGAGCAGTTCTTC
CASTFGAGFSYNEQFF
>TRBD2|TRBJ2-7|TRBV19|NA
TGTGCCAGTAGTACCGGACTAGCCAGGGGCCCCTACGAGCAGTACTTC
CASSTGLARGPYEQYF
>NA|TRBJ2-2|TRBV28|once
TGTGCCAGCAGTCCAGGGTACTCCGGGGAGCTGTTTTTT
CASSPGYSGELFF
>NA|TRBJ1-1|TRBV4-1|NA
TGCGCCAGCAGGCGAAACAGGGAGACTGAAGCTTTCTTT
CASRRNRETEAFF
>NA|TRBJ2-1|TRBV20-1|NA
TGCAGCCCGGGGAGTCACAATGAGCAGTTCTTC
CSPGSHNEQFF
>TRBD1|TRBJ1-1|TRBV4-1|NA
TGCGCCAGCAGCCATACACTCCCGGACAGGGTGGACCGAGCTTTCTTT
CASSHTLPDRVDRAFF